The 12 T cell receptor beta chains below come from one sample, sequenced in a study of blood T cell repertoires in COVID-19. Some clones are missing from TCRdb's copy, which holds only in-frame ones; the method was immunoSEQ multiplex PCR. The sample carries over 130,000 clones, less than 80% recorded once. The sequencing input was peripheral blood. Receptors were obtained from a woman aged 80 or over with active or convalescent COVID-19.

This clone was seen only a few times. The V call is TRBV19, the J call TRBJ1-5, with a possible D match to TRBD1 (5 bases). CDR3 length: 14 amino acids. The germline V gene encodes CDR1 LNHDA and CDR2 SQIVND (reference sequence). The V and J ends lost 7 bases and 3 bases respectively, with 13 bases between them. The DNA of the CDR3 is TGTGCCAGTATCAAACGGGGGGACAATCAGCCCCAGCATTTT. Translation gives CASIKRGDNQPQHF.

The chain couples TRBV6-4 to TRBJ1-6; 8 nucleotides align to TRBD1. The V and J ends lost 3 bases and 8 bases, in that order; junction bases with no gene match: 9. Germline V gives CDR1 MRHNA, CDR2 SNTAGT. This CDR3 is built from 16 residues. The CDR3 is CASSEYPGTGDSPLHF. Written as DNA, the CDR3 is TGTGCCAGCAGTGAGTACCCCGGGACAGGAGATTCACCCCTCCACTTT.

This chain links TRBV3-1 (or the pseudogene TRBV3-2) with TRBJ1-3; D is perhaps TRBD1 (5 bases). The germline CDR1 and CDR2 sequences are LGHDT and YNNKEL (reference sequence). V was pared by 1 base and J by 9 bases, with 10 bases between. The CDR3 contains 13 residues. The CDR3 nucleotides read TGTGCCAGCAGCCAAGCATTTAGGGGCACCATATATTTT. Translated, it gives CASSQAFRGTIYF.

The chain couples TRBV4-3 to TRBJ2-1; 9 bases are shared with TRBD1. This CDR3 comprises 14 residues. Per germline, CDR1 LGHNA and CDR2 YSLEER. The junction had 7 bases not matched to a gene; V was cut back by 4 bases and J by 9 bases. CDR3 in DNA: TGCGCCAGCAGCCCGGGACAGGGAGCGATTGAGCAGTTCTTC. Translation gives CASSPGQGAIEQFF.

The CDR3 nucleotides read TGTGCCAGCTCACGGTTTGAGACCTACGAGCAGTACTTC. This sequence encodes CASSRFETYEQYF. The chain employs TRBV18 and TRBJ2-7; no clear D. Trimming pared 4 bases from V and 2 bases from J, leaving 9 bases between. This CDR3 spans 13 amino acids. Per germline, CDR1 KGHSH and CDR2 LQKENI. Based on the CDR3 plus reference TRBV18 and TRBJ2-7, the full variable domain is NAGVMQNPRHLVRRRGQEARLRCSPMKGHSHVYWYRQLPEEGLKFMVYLQKENIIDESGMPKERFSAEFPKEGPSILRIQQVVRGDSAAYFCASSRFETYEQYFGPGTRLTVT.

The chain carries TRBV18 and TRBJ2-7; TRBD1 might be the D (5 bases). Trimming removed 6 bases at V and 3 bases at J, with 9 bases between. CDR1 and CDR2 (germline): KGHSH, LQKENI. The CDR3 covers 12 residues. CDR3 DNA sequence: TGTGCCAGCTCGCAGCAGGGCTACGAGCAGTACTTC. Its protein product is CASSQQGYEQYF.

This clone has a handful of counts. V usage is TRBV5-1 and J usage is TRBJ2-2; 7 bases line up with TRBD1. In germline, CDR1 is SGHRS, CDR2 YFSETQ. V gave up 2 bases and J gave up 4 bases; unmatched junction bases: 8. The CDR3 contains 16 residues. The CDR3 nucleotides are TGCGCCAGCAGCTTAGGACAGGTTCGTGGCACCGGGGAGCTGTTTTTT. Protein sequence: CASSLGQVRGTGELFF. Drawing the rest from reference TRBV5-1 and TRBJ2-2, the complete variable domain is KAGVTQTPRYLIKTRGQQVTLSCSPISGHRSVSWYQQTPGQGLQFLFEYFSETQRNKGNFPGRFSGRQFSNSRSEMNVSTLELGDSALYLCASSLGQVRGTGELFFGEGSRLTVL.

The gene calls are TRBV5-8 and TRBJ2-3; 8 positions agree with TRBD2. V shed 0 bases and J 4 bases; nucleotides not matched to a gene: 4. The length of the CDR3 is 15 residues. CDR1 is SGHTS and CDR2 is YDEGEE in the germline V gene. The DNA of the CDR3 is TGTGCCAGCAGCTTGGAGAGCGGGGGTTCAGATACGCAGTATTTT. This codes for CASSLESGGSDTQYF.

This clone was found a few times. The rearrangement links TRBV6-2 or TRBV6-3 to TRBJ2-7; TRBD1 agrees at 7 bases. Germline values: CDR1 MNHEY, CDR2 SVGEGT. This CDR3 has 14 amino acids. The V gene end was trimmed by 5 bases and the J gene end by 1 base; junction bases not matched to a gene: 5. In nucleotides, the CDR3 is TGTGCCAGCAGTCTCCTACAGGGGTCCTACGAGCAGTACTTC. Its protein is CASSLLQGSYEQYF.

This clone was recorded a few times. The chain has TRBV25-1 and TRBJ2-7; D may be TRBD1 (5 bases). The CDR3 contains 13 residues. Per germline, CDR1 MGHDK and CDR2 SYGVNS. Trimming pared 2 bases from V and 3 bases from J, leaving 8 bases between. Here the CDR3 reads CASSEQGRYEQYF. The CDR3 nucleotides read TGTGCCAGCAGTGAACAGGGTCGCTACGAGCAGTACTTC.

The gene calls are TRBV25-1 and TRBJ2-5; the match to TRBD1 covers 8 bases. Germline V gives CDR1 MGHDK, CDR2 SYGVNS. The CDR3 loop spans 16 amino acids. The trim removed 4 bases at V and 2 bases at J, leaving 9 bases unmatched. CDR3 loop: CASSASRGPHQETQYF. As DNA, the CDR3 is TGTGCCAGCAGTGCAAGCAGGGGGCCCCATCAAGAGACCCAGTACTTC.

This clone was seen repeatedly, ten times or more. The rearrangement uses TRBV5-6 and TRBJ2-7; TRBD1 is a possible D gene (6 bases). This CDR3 contains 13 residues. Trimming removed 0 bases at V and 7 bases at J, with 11 bases between. Germline-derived CDR1 and CDR2 are SGHDT and YYEEEE. The CDR3 here is CASSLASGEEQYF. The CDR3 DNA sequence: TGTGCCAGCAGCTTGGCTTCAGGGGAAGAGCAGTACTTC.